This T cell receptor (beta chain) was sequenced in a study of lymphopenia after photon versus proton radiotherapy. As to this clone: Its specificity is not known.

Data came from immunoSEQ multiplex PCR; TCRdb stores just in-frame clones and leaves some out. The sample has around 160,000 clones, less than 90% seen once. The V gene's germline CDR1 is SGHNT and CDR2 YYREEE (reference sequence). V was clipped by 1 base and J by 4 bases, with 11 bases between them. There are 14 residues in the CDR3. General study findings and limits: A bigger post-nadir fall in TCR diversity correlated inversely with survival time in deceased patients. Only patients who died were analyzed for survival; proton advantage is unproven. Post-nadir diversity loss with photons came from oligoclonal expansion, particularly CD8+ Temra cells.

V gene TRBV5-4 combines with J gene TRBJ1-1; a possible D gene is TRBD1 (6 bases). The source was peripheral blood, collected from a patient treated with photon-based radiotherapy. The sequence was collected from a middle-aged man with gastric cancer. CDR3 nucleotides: TGTGCCAGCAGCTTGTCAGGGGCAGGCACTGAAGCTTTCTTT. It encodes CASSLSGAGTEAFF. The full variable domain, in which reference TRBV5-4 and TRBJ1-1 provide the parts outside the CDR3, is ETGVTQSPTHLIKTRGQQVTLRCSSQSGHNTVSWYQQALGQGPQFIFQYYREEENGRGNFPPRFSGLQFPNYSSELNVNALELDDSALYLCASSLSGAGTEAFFGQGTRLTVV.